This T cell receptor (beta chain) was documented in a study of CD8 T cells in Susac syndrome. Recently defined diagnostic criteria classed the Susac syndrome patients as definite or probable. Negative isolation yielded the CD8+ and CD4+ T cells, while FACS enriched the TEMRA cells. Study results and caveats: Susac-specific public clones found in total CD8+ repertoires numbered 15 to 20, and those in CD8+ TEMRA repertoires numbered five.

Random hexamers served to reverse transcribe roughly 0.45 to 1 ug RNA. It was immunoSEQ multiplex PCR that amplified TCR beta CDR3 across 54 Vbeta and 13 Jbeta. TCRdb fed the immunoSEQ multiplex PCR reads into MiXCR, producing one record per CDR3 protein. The profile covers some 140,000 distinct CDR3 sequences, with roughly 94% appearing a single time and roughly 0.2% taken by the ten largest. A word on this clonotype: As yet, its antigen is unknown.

The clonotype comes from a human donor with Susac syndrome. The source material was CD8+ T cells from PBMCs.

Here the CDR3 DNA reads TGTGCCAGCAACCACGGGGGCGGGAGAACAGATACGCAGTATTTT. Translating it yields CASNHGGGRTDTQYF. This chain uses TRBV7-2 with TRBJ2-3; perhaps TRBD2 as D (7 bases). V lost 7 bases and J 3 bases, leaving 17 bases between the germline ends. From germline, CDR1 is SGHTA and CDR2 FQGNSA. This CDR3 is 15 amino acids long.